This T cell receptor beta chain was sequenced during a study of blood T cell repertoires in COVID-19 (dated by TCRdb to the early 2020s). A note on the overall study: The collaborator samples originated in the United States, Italy and Spain and spanned the acute and convalescent phases of COVID-19. The material from the prospective study consisted of cDNA or gDNA derived from T cells, B-cell-depleted T cells, or PBMCs. Subjects who had been exposed to COVID-19, were actively infected with it, or had recovered from it provided the deeply sampled blood TCRbeta repertoires that made up the dataset. The repertoires were released in a freely available public database intended as a resource for research on the immune response to SARS-CoV-2. The samples were drawn from two sources: the first 160 participants of the ongoing ImmuneRACE study, and 1,000 to 1,500 subjects contributed by 6 global collaborators. The sample metadata nearly always contained a de-identified subject ID, COVID-19 status, age in years and sex. Where HLA class I and class II types were available, the types were taken from metadata supplied by the sample provider, not from assay-based typing.

After removal of 4 bases from V and 3 bases from J, the junction retains 5 bases not matched to a gene. The CDR3 contains 15 residues, cysteine and phenylalanine counted. Solely the CDR3 DNA is kept, with 45 bases framed from the first base. CDR1 and CDR2 were assigned from the germline V gene as SGHTS and YDEGEE. At one collaborating source in Seattle, patients were enrolled during active infection and were followed longitudinally through the course of disease. The collaborating institutions used their own protocols to collect whole blood in K2EDTA tubes. For TCRbeta analysis, collaborator samples were shipped as frozen whole blood, as isolated PBMCs, or as DNA extracted from either sample type. Details on this clone: Its target antigen remains unknown. Within one base of it there is no much larger clone, and no base qualities were kept.

TCRbeta CDR3 regions were amplified from genomic DNA using the immunoSEQ Assay, a bias-controlled multiplex PCR. In the paper's pipeline: Within the assay, amplification of reference gene primers was used to estimate how many nucleated cells each sample contained. Sequence reads were collapsed and filtered to measure the absolute abundance of every unique TCRbeta CDR3 rearrangement. For each sample, productive Simpson clonality was calculated as the square root of Simpson's diversity index over productive rearrangements. As stored in TCRdb, this immuneACCESS dataset retains in-frame rearrangements with V and J assigned. A fraction of the clones does not appear; measured against another copy, unresolved V genes explain less than half of the discrepancy, and the remainder lacks a known reason. Clonal size and the V and J genes are those of that table, whereas D and trimming came from the DNA. The sample records approximately 330,000 clones, approximately 86% of which are singletons. The top ten clonotypes cover approximately 10% of the sample.

Beyond this particular receptor, the publication reports: How much clinical and demographic metadata was included differed by source and by participant, and the metadata was provided uncurated.

The clonotype originates from a man younger than 45 with COVID-19, enrolled during active disease. The V gene is TRBV5-8 and the J gene is TRBJ2-2, with 8 bases matching TRBD1. Sequencing used peripheral blood. The CDR3 here reads CASSPWTGYTGELFF. The sequenced DNA is TGTGCCAGCAGCCCTTGGACAGGGTACACCGGGGAGCTGTTTTTT.